These T cell receptor beta chains were read from a single sample in a study of a mutant IDH1 vaccine in newly diagnosed glioma. TCRdb's copy holds only in-frame clones and misses some; the assay was immunoSEQ multiplex PCR. The data contain tens of thousands of clones, 85% to 90% of them singletons. Their recognized antigens are unknown. This material consisted of PBMCs, taken from a glioma patient whose treatment included an IDH1 peptide vaccine. The source of these receptors is a man in his forties with glioma. Both conserved end residues are part of each CDR3. D genes are given only for firm matches. Size is stated for part of the rows, as once, few or many counts, or as a class when the clone is expanded.

j_call v_call d_call clone_size cdr3_nt cdr3_aa
TRBJ1-5 TRBV28 TRBD1 . TGTGCCAGCAGTTTAAGGAGGGGGCGCGGGAATGTTCAGCCCCAGCATTTT CASSLRRGRGNVQPQHF
TRBJ1-2 TRBV5-1 . once TGCGCCAGCAGCCTAGACAGCCCGAGGGGCTACACCTTC CASSLDSPRGYTF
TRBJ1-1 TRBV19 . . TGTGCCAGTAGTATAGGAGGGGGTGGCACTGAAGCTTTCTTT CASSIGGGGTEAFF
TRBJ1-4 TRBV15 . . TGTGCCACCAGCAGGACAGATGAAAAACTGTTTTTT CATSRTDEKLFF
TRBJ2-2 TRBV6-5 . . TGTGCCAGCAGTTACTGGGGAGCGAACACCGGGGAGCTGTTTTTT CASSYWGANTGELFF
TRBJ2-1 TRBV9 TRBD2 . TGTGCCAGCAGCGTGGCTAGCGGGAGGGCCGAGGAGCAGTTCTTC CASSVASGRAEEQFF
TRBJ2-7 TRBV10-2 . . TGCGCCAGCAGTCACCCTGGACGGGTGCGTGAGCAGTACTTC CASSHPGRVREQYF
TRBJ2-7 TRBV7-2 TRBD2 . TGTGCCAGCAGCCAAGGGACTAGCGGGACCGAGCAGTACTTC CASSQGTSGTEQYF
TRBJ1-5 TRBV28 TRBD1 once TGTGCCAGCAGTTTACTGGGACAGGTACATCAGCCCCAGCATTTT CASSLLGQVHQPQHF
TRBJ2-7 TRBV9 TRBD1 . TGTGCCAGCAGCGTAGGTGGGACAGCCTACGAGCAGTACTTC CASSVGGTAYEQYF
TRBJ2-5 TRBV5-1 . . TGCGCCAGCAGCTTGGTAGAAGAGGAGACCCAGTACTTC CASSLVEEETQYF
TRBJ2-7 TRBV28 . . TGTGCCAGCAGCTCAACCGGCAGCACCTACGAGCAGTACTTC CASSSTGSTYEQYF
TRBJ2-1 TRBV7-2 TRBD2 once TGTGCCAGCAGCTTCTTACGGGGGGATGAGCAGTTCTTC CASSFLRGDEQFF
TRBJ1-5 TRBV18 . . TGTGCCAGCTCGAGCCGGACAAGCAGCGAGCCCCAGCATTTT CASSSRTSSEPQHF
TRBJ2-3 TRBV18 . once TGTGCCAGCTCACCTGACCAGTTACGAGATACGCAGTATTTT CASSPDQLRDTQYF
TRBJ2-2 TRBV14 TRBD2 . TGTGCCAGCAGCCAAGAGGGTTGGCTAGCGGGGACCGGGGAGCTGTTTTTT CASSQEGWLAGTGELFF
TRBJ1-2 TRBV28 . . TGTGCCAGCAGTTTCAGCTCGGGGAGCGCCTATGGCTACACCTTC CASSFSSGSAYGYTF
TRBJ1-2 TRBV28 . . TGTGCCAGCGGCCAGGGCGGCTATGGCTACACCTTC CASGQGGYGYTF
TRBJ1-1 TRBV6-4 . . TGTGCCAGCAGTCCCTTCGGGAACACTGAAGCTTTCTTT CASSPFGNTEAFF
TRBJ2-5 TRBV9 . . TGTGCCAGCAGCGTAGAGGGACGGACGGCGGAGACCCAGTACTTC CASSVEGRTAETQYF
TRBJ1-2 TRBV2 . once TGTGCCAGCAGTGGGGGACACCTCCCAGCCTATGGCTACACCTTC CASSGGHLPAYGYTF
TRBJ2-5 TRBV19 . . TGTGCCAGTAGTATAGTATGGAGACAAGAGACCCAGTACTTC CASSIVWRQETQYF
TRBJ2-7 TRBV7-9 . few TGTGCCAGCAGCCAACAGGGCCACGAGCAGTACTTC CASSQQGHEQYF
TRBJ1-2 TRBV7-2 . few TGTGCCATCGATACTCAGCACGGTGGCTACACCTTC CAIDTQHGGYTF
TRBJ2-3 TRBV7-2 TRBD2 . TGTGCCAGCAGCTCGACTAGCGGGCTAGATACGCAGTATTTT CASSSTSGLDTQYF
TRBJ2-7 TRBV2 . once TGTGCCACCCAGGAGGTAGCGTACGAGCAGTACTTC CATQEVAYEQYF
TRBJ2-7 TRBV4-3 . . TGCGCCAGCAGCCAAGCCCACGGGGGTACCTACGAGCAGTACTTC CASSQAHGGTYEQYF
TRBJ1-2 TRBV13 . . TGTGCCAGCAGCGGACCGGGGGACACCAGCTATGGCTACACCTTC CASSGPGDTSYGYTF
TRBJ2-1 TRBV19 TRBD2 . TGTGCCAGTAGTAGGTTAGCGGGAACGCTCAATGAGCAGTTCTTC CASSRLAGTLNEQFF
TRBJ1-2 TRBV7-9 TRBD1 . TGTGCCAGCAGGGAAGGGGGCGCGAACTATGGCTACACCTTC CASREGGANYGYTF
TRBJ1-1 TRBV27 TRBD1 . TGTGCCAGCAGTACAGAGGGGGCGCGGAACACTGAAGCTTTCTTT CASSTEGARNTEAFF
TRBJ1-4 TRBV9 . . TGTGCCAGCAGCGCGACCTTGGGAGCGAATGAAAAACTGTTTTTT CASSATLGANEKLFF
TRBJ2-1 TRBV7-9 . . TGTGCCAGCAGCTTAGGCAGTGCTGAGCAGTTCTTC CASSLGSAEQFF
TRBJ2-3 TRBV7-7 . . TGTGCCAGCAGCCACCAAAGCACAGATACGCAGTATTTT CASSHQSTDTQYF
TRBJ2-4 TRBV19 . once TGTGCCAGTAGTATGGGGAGCGGAAACATTCAGTACTTC CASSMGSGNIQYF
TRBJ2-1 TRBV10-3 . . TGTGCCATCAGTGAGTCGAAGACTAGTCCCCCCTACAATGAGCAGTTCTTC CAISESKTSPPYNEQFF
TRBJ2-5 TRBV6-5 TRBD2 . TGTGCCAGCAGTTACCAAACTAGCGGCTACGAGACCCAGTACTTC CASSYQTSGYETQYF
TRBJ2-7 TRBV30 TRBD2 . TGTGCCTGGGGGGGAGGGGTCCGCTACGAGCAGTACTTC CAWGGGVRYEQYF
TRBJ1-1 TRBV19 . . TGTGCCAGTGTCTCATTTCCCTCGGAGGCTTTCTTT CASVSFPSEAFF
TRBJ2-4 TRBV7-9 TRBD1 . TGTGCCAGCAGCTTCCAGGGGGCTACCAAAAACATTCAGTACTTC CASSFQGATKNIQYF
TRBJ2-7 TRBV5-5 . . TGTGCCAGCAGCTTTAGGTTTAGCGGTTACGAGCAGTACTTC CASSFRFSGYEQYF
TRBJ2-7 TRBV6-5 . . TGTGCCAGCAGCCGGGACCTGTCCTACGAGCAGTACTTC CASSRDLSYEQYF
TRBJ1-2 TRBV21-1 . . TGTGCCAGCAGCAAAGGTGGTCGATTCTACACCTTC CASSKGGRFYTF
TRBJ2-7 TRBV6-6 . . TGTGCCAGCAGTTACTCGGGGGGGCTCCCCTACGAGCAGTACTTC CASSYSGGLPYEQYF
TRBJ2-7 TRBV19 . . TGTGCCAGTACCCCCGGGGCTGGCTACGAGCAGTACTTC CASTPGAGYEQYF
TRBJ1-5 TRBV5-6 TRBD1 . TGTGCCAGCAGCATGCGACAGGGTCAGCCCCAGCATTTT CASSMRQGQPQHF
TRBJ2-1 TRBV7-6 TRBD2 few TGTGCCAGCAGCCCCTCACCGACTAGCGGACGGGGTGAGCAGTTCTTC CASSPSPTSGRGEQFF
TRBJ1-4 TRBV6-5 . . TGTGCCAGCAGTTCCAGACCGGCACTGAATGAAAAACTGTTTTTT CASSSRPALNEKLFF
TRBJ2-7 TRBV5-1 . . TGCGCCAGCAGCTTGGCCCCCGTCTCCTACGAGCAGTACTTC CASSLAPVSYEQYF
TRBJ1-6 TRBV14 . . TGTGCCAGCAGCCAACTTAAGTGGGGGGACGCCGCGAATTCACCCCTCCACTTT CASSQLKWGDAANSPLHF
TRBJ1-5 TRBV6-6 TRBD1 . TGTGCCAGCAGAAACAGGGGCAGGGGTAGGCAGCCCCAGCATTTT CASRNRGRGRQPQHF
TRBJ2-6 TRBV7-9 TRBD2 . TGTGCCAGCAGCTTAATGGGACAAGCGGGAGCTGGGGGGGCCAACGTCCTGACTTTC CASSLMGQAGAGGANVLTF
TRBJ1-2 TRBV2 TRBD1 . TGTGCCAGCAGTAGGGGGGGACAGGGGGCAGGAGGCTACACCTTC CASSRGGQGAGGYTF
TRBJ2-7 TRBV10-3 TRBD1 . TGTGCCATAAGCCGACAGGGGATCGCGTACTTC CAISRQGIAYF
TRBJ2-3 TRBV7-7 . . TGTGCCAGCAGCTCAGGAGGGGCAGATACGCAGTATTTT CASSSGGADTQYF
TRBJ2-3 TRBV7-2 . . TGTGCCAGCAGCTTTTGGGGCTCGGCGGGGGATACGCAGTATTTT CASSFWGSAGDTQYF
TRBJ2-7 TRBV19 . . TGTGCCAGTAGTATGCAGTCCCACGAGCAGTACTTC CASSMQSHEQYF